Sequencing of this T cell receptor (beta chain) was carried out in a study of technical replicates of blood from several donors. The repertoire was sequenced with immunoSEQ multiplex PCR; TCRdb's copy has only in-frame clones and lacks some. The sample includes more than 95,000 clones, approximately 95% of them seen just once. Per germline, CDR1 SEHNR and CDR2 FQNEAQ (reference sequence). The CDR3 sequence is 15 residues long. The trim removed 1 base at V and 6 bases at J, leaving 4 bases unmatched. The receptor was isolated from a human donor in good health. The chain recombines TRBV7-9 with TRBJ2-1, with 9 bases identical to TRBD2. The material sequenced was T cells isolated from PBMCs. CDR3 loop: CASSLGLAGTNEQFF. The CDR3 DNA reads as TGTGCCAGCAGCTTAGGGCTAGCGGGGACCAATGAGCAGTTCTTC.